Listed below are T cell receptor beta chains from one sample, sequenced in a study of T cell responses to AZD1222 COVID-19 vaccine. This table comes from immunoSEQ multiplex PCR, and its TCRdb copy is limited to in-frame clones, with some not included. The repertoire holds about 180,000 clones, with around 94% as singletons. The sample consisted of peripheral blood, taken 28 days after the second AZD1222 dose. These receptors all come from an adult who received the AZD1222 COVID-19 vaccine. The CDR3 runs from the conserved cysteine through the conserved F or W. The order of the fields is V gene, CDR3 protein.

V: TRBV9; CDR3: CASSPLQGGSGNTIYF
V: TRBV28; CDR3: CASSSLLEMGQDTQYF
V: TRBV6-2/TRBV6-3; CDR3: CASSSSGNTEAFF
V: TRBV12-3/TRBV12-4; CDR3: CASSPTTPGGYTF
V: TRBV3-1/TRBV3-2; CDR3: CASSQEPGRISSYNEQFF
V: TRBV5-4; CDR3: CASSLGSRRSTDTQYF
V: TRBV11-3; CDR3: CASSLDPGLPRANEQFF
V: TRBV5-1; CDR3: CASSWIPGTSGSNEQFF
V: TRBV19; CDR3: CASQTDRAYEQYF
V: TRBV6-5; CDR3: CASSYSTYGQETQYF
V: TRBV9; CDR3: CASSASGTGTYEQYF
V: TRBV10-3; CDR3: CAISESLGGEKLFF
V: TRBV7-9; CDR3: CASTEAGGNGEQYF
V: TRBV6-6; CDR3: CASSYDATSYEQYF
V: TRBV19; CDR3: CASRVGSPYQEAFF
V: TRBV27; CDR3: CASRPTGYEYEKLFF
V: TRBV12-3/TRBV12-4; CDR3: CASSFLLEKLFF
V: TRBV18; CDR3: CASSPTGNGYEQYF
V: TRBV7-2; CDR3: CASSLTTGSSGANVLTF
V: TRBV5-6; CDR3: CASSLLRTAWDTEAFF
V: TRBV19; CDR3: CASRRTGGNEKLFF
V: TRBV2; CDR3: CASSFWGSGREDSPLHF